A single sample is the source of the 26 T cell receptor beta chains below, sequenced in a study of blood T cell repertoires in COVID-19. Sequencing was performed with immunoSEQ multiplex PCR; in TCRdb, only in-frame clones are kept and a portion is missing. Here the sample spans 130,000 to 150,000 clones, around 87% being singletons. Sequencing was done on a sample of PBMCs or T cells enriched from blood (not recorded which). The source of these receptors is a woman aged 30 to 39 with acute COVID-19.

The V gene is TRBV18, the J gene TRBJ1-2; D possibly corresponds to TRBD1 (6 bases). V was clipped by 10 bases and J by 4 bases, with 13 bases between them. CDR1 is KGHSH and CDR2 is LQKENI in the germline V gene. CDR3 size: 12 residues. CDR3 sequence reads: CATSGRGYGYTF. In DNA, the CDR3 is TGTGCCACCTCCGGCAGGGGCTATGGCTACACCTTC.

V gene TRBV6-1 combines with J gene TRBJ2-5; perhaps TRBD1 as D (6 bases). The germline gives CDR1 MNHNS, CDR2 SASEGT. The CDR3 runs 16 residues. V lost 1 base and J lost 3, with 15 bases in between. The CDR3 sequence is CASSEDRGSPEETQYF. DNA for the CDR3: TGTGCCAGCAGTGAAGATAGGGGGTCCCCTGAAGAGACCCAGTACTTC.

This clone was observed once. This chain links TRBV5-7 with TRBJ2-7; tentative D call: TRBD2 (5 bases). TRBV5-7 is recorded as an ORF, its role being uncertain. The V and J ends lost 1 base and 3 bases respectively, with 14 bases between them. The CDR3 consists of 15 residues. Here the CDR3 DNA reads TGTGCCAGCAGCTTGAAGGCGAGGGCCAGCTACGAGCAGTACTTC. It yields the protein CASSLKARASYEQYF.

This rearrangement joins TRBV27 to TRBJ1-2, with 8 bases lining up with TRBD1. From germline, CDR1 is MNHEY and CDR2 SMNVEV (reference sequence). Trimming took 6 bases from V and 7 from J; bases not matched to a gene: 10. This CDR3 region has 14 residues. In DNA form, the CDR3 reads TGTGCCAGCAGCCCGACAGGGGCCTTAGGTGGCTACACCTTC. As protein: CASSPTGALGGYTF.

V gene TRBV7-2 combines with J gene TRBJ1-4; TRBD1 agrees at 7 bases. Germline CDR1 reads SGHTA; CDR2 reads FQGNSA. After removal of 5 bases from V and 8 bases from J, the junction contained 14 bases not matched to a gene. The CDR3 spans 16 residues. CDR3 sequence: CASSQGGMGWAEKLFF. The CDR3 DNA follows: TGTGCCAGCAGCCAGGGGGGCATGGGTTGGGCGGAAAAACTGTTTTTT.

V usage is TRBV30 and J usage is TRBJ2-1; D remains ambiguous. V shed 3 bases and J shed 4 bases, with 16 bases lying between them. CDR1 is GTSNPN and CDR2 is SVGIG in the germline V gene (reference sequence). The CDR3 loop spans 15 amino acids. The CDR3, as DNA: TGTGCCTGGAGCGCAGGTCCCCAAATATACAATGAGCAGTTCTTC. Translation: CAWSAGPQIYNEQFF.

V and J are TRBV27 and TRBJ2-5; 11 bases align to TRBD1. The CDR3 runs 18 residues. After removal of 2 bases from V and 4 bases from J, the junction contained 12 bases not matched to a gene. The germline V gene has CDR1 MNHEY and CDR2 SMNVEV (reference sequence). Written as DNA, the CDR3 is TGTGCCAGCAGTTTACGCAATTGGACAGGGGGCTGCTTAGAGACCCAGTACTTC. Translated: CASSLRNWTGGCLETQYF.

The chain combines TRBV7-2 with TRBJ2-5, with TRBD1 matching over 7 bases. The V gene end was trimmed by 5 bases and the J gene end by 3 bases; junction bases not matched to a gene: 9. The V gene's germline CDR1 is SGHTA and CDR2 FQGNSA. The CDR3 is made up of 15 amino acids. CDR3 nucleotides: TGTGCCAGCAGCCCAGTGACAGGGATGGAAGAGACCCAGTACTTC. Its protein product is CASSPVTGMEETQYF.

This chain links TRBV11-2 with TRBJ2-1; D not resolved. Germline V gene lookup returns CDR1 SGHAT and CDR2 FQNNGV. This CDR3 contains 14 residues. V lost 5 bases and J lost 6, with 14 bases in between. CDR3 coding DNA: TGTGCCAGCAGCCCACGAGCGCGGTCCAATGAGCAGTTCTTC. As protein: CASSPRARSNEQFF.

The chain recombines TRBV28 with TRBJ1-2, with D possibly TRBD1 on 6 matching bases. Trimming pared 7 bases from V and 7 bases from J, leaving 16 bases between. The CDR3 extends over 13 amino acids. Germline lookup yields CDR1 MDHEN and CDR2 SYDVKM. CDR3 loop: CASTTLQGSGYTF. CDR3 DNA: TGTGCCAGCACCACATTACAGGGATCTGGCTACACCTTC.

Here the CDR3 DNA reads TGTGCCAGCAGTTTATCGGGGACAGCAACTAATGAAAAACTGTTTTTT. Its protein is CASSLSGTATNEKLFF. This chain links TRBV27 with TRBJ1-4, with 7 positions matching TRBD1. Germline trimming cut 0 bases from V and 0 bases from J; bases unmatched to any gene: 1. The CDR3 has 16 residues. The germline CDR1 and CDR2 sequences are MNHEY and SMNVEV (reference sequence).

V is TRBV5-4 and J is TRBJ1-5; tentative D call: TRBD1 (5 bases). CDR1 and CDR2 from the germline V gene are SGHNT and YYREEE (reference sequence). The CDR3 length is 13 residues. V was trimmed by 5 bases and J by 4 bases, leaving 10 bases between them. The CDR3 protein is CASRGRENQPQHF. The CDR3 DNA sequence: TGTGCCAGCAGAGGCAGGGAAAATCAGCCCCAGCATTTT. Full variable domain (remainder filled in from reference TRBV5-4 and TRBJ1-5): ETGVTQSPTHLIKTRGQQVTLRCSSQSGHNTVSWYQQALGQGPQFIFQYYREEENGRGNFPPRFSGLQFPNYSSELNVNALELDDSALYLCASRGRENQPQHFGDGTRLSIL.

This clone was counted a single time. The V gene is TRBV7-3, the J gene TRBJ2-1, with 7 bases identical to TRBD2. There are 14 residues in the CDR3. Germline CDR1 SGHTA, CDR2 FQGTGA. With V trimmed by 4 bases and J by 8 bases, 8 bases remained unmatched. This CDR3 is CASSSTREADEQFF. CDR3 nucleotides: TGTGCCAGCAGCTCTACACGGGAGGCTGATGAGCAGTTCTTC.

The rearrangement joins TRBV28 to TRBJ1-1; 9 bases are a match to TRBD1. V shed 6 bases and J 10 bases; nucleotides not matched to a gene: 3. Looked up from germline, CDR1 is MDHEN and CDR2 is SYDVKM. The CDR3 spans 11 residues. CDR3 bases: TGTGCCAGCAGGGCGGACAGGGGAGCTTTCTTT. Protein product: CASRADRGAFF.

The rearrangement joins TRBV7-9 to TRBJ2-2; 9 bases are a match to TRBD1. The V and J ends lost 1 base and 4 bases, in that order; junction bases with no gene match: 4. CDR1 is SEHNR and CDR2 is FQNEAQ in the germline V gene (reference sequence). The CDR3 sequence is 16 residues long. The CDR3 loop is CASSLGQGVSTGELFF. The CDR3 coding sequence is TGTGCCAGCAGCTTAGGACAGGGGGTGAGCACCGGGGAGCTGTTTTTT. The full variable domain, with the rest looked up from reference TRBV7-9 and TRBJ2-2, is DTGVSQNPRHKITKRGQNVTFRCDPISEHNRLYWYRQTLGQGPEFLTYFQNEAQLEKSRLLSDRFSAERPKGSFSTLEIQRTEQGDSAMYLCASSLGQGVSTGELFFGEGSRLTVL.

The V gene is TRBV28, the J gene TRBJ1-3; perhaps TRBD1 as D (5 bases). Germline CDR1 is MDHEN and CDR2 is SYDVKM. The CDR3 sequence is 14 residues long. V was shortened by 6 bases and J by 0 bases, with 9 bases between the two germline ends. The CDR3 sequence is CASSLRDSGNTIYF. In DNA, the CDR3 is TGTGCCAGCAGCCTCAGGGACTCTGGAAACACCATATATTTT.

This chain uses TRBV21-1 with TRBJ1-2. TRBV21-1 is recorded as a pseudogene. The CDR3 consists of 13 residues. Here the CDR3 reads CASSKFAVYGYTF. For the CDR3, the DNA is TGTGCCAGCAGCAAGTTCGCGGTCTATGGCTACACCTTC.

J is TRBJ2-3 and V is TRBV7-2, with 7 bases aligning to TRBD2. The germline CDR1 and CDR2 sequences are SGHTA and FQGNSA. CDR3 size: 17 residues. V was pared by 6 bases and J by 2 bases, with 14 bases of the junction left unmatched. The CDR3 here is CASRQTTSEVYTDTQYF. DNA for the CDR3: TGTGCCAGCAGACAAACTACTAGCGAGGTTTACACAGATACGCAGTATTTT.

The chain carries TRBV7-2 and TRBJ1-5, with D tentatively TRBD1 (6 bases). The germline V gene has CDR1 SGHTA and CDR2 FQGNSA. V was clipped by 4 bases and J by 6 bases, with 16 bases between them. The CDR3 has 15 residues. CDR3 amino acids: CASSSQAGAGQPQHF. The CDR3 DNA reads TGTGCCAGCAGCTCCCAGGCGGGGGCGGGTCAGCCCCAGCATTTT.

This clone was seen a single time. CDR3 bases: TGTGCCAGCAGCCAAGGGCAGGGGGCTGTTGCCGGCTACACCTTC. Residues: CASSQGQGAVAGYTF. The rearrangement joins TRBV3-1 (or the pseudogene TRBV3-2) to TRBJ1-2; 8 bases align to TRBD1. The germline gives CDR1 LGHDT, CDR2 YNNKEL (reference sequence). V was pared by 1 base and J by 8 bases, with 9 bases of the junction left unmatched. The CDR3 sequence is 15 residues long.

The CDR3: CASSLAGTGVGNTIYF. Here the CDR3 DNA reads TGTGCCAGCAGCTTAGCTGGGACAGGGGTTGGAAACACCATATATTTT. The chain is built from TRBV7-2 and TRBJ1-3, with TRBD1 matching over 10 bases. Germline V lookup: CDR1 SGHTA, CDR2 FQGNSA. Trimming cost V 0 bases and J 3 bases; bases outside gene matches: 2. CDR3 length: 16 residues.

The rearrangement links TRBV7-2 to TRBJ2-7; 9 nucleotides match TRBD1. This CDR3 is built from 14 residues. Germline V gene sequence: CDR1 SGHTA, CDR2 FQGNSA. V was pared by 4 bases and J by 1 base, with 2 bases of the junction left unmatched. Written as DNA, the CDR3 is TGTGCCAGCAGCTCGACAGGGGGGTCCTACGAGCAGTACTTC. Protein: CASSSTGGSYEQYF.

V is TRBV7-2 and J is TRBJ2-1; TRBD2 agrees at 12 bases. Germline V gives CDR1 SGHTA, CDR2 FQGNSA. V shed 5 bases and J 3 bases; nucleotides not matched to a gene: 5. The CDR3 loop spans 16 amino acids. CDR3 sequence reads: CASSPPGLAGYNEQFF. DNA of the CDR3: TGTGCCAGCAGCCCTCCGGGACTAGCGGGCTACAATGAGCAGTTCTTC.

The chain combines TRBV4-1 with TRBJ2-1; 11 bases are shared with TRBD2. The CDR3 contains 15 residues. The ends lost 5 bases at V and 6 bases at J; junction bases unmatched: 6. Germline CDR1 reads MGHRA; CDR2 reads YSYEKL. The CDR3, as DNA: TGCGCCAGCAGCTCGCCCGGGACTAGCGGCAATGAGCAGTTCTTC. Encoded protein: CASSSPGTSGNEQFF.

The chain links TRBV30 to TRBJ1-6, with a possible D match to TRBD1 (5 bases). Per germline, CDR1 GTSNPN and CDR2 SVGIG (reference sequence). Trimming took off 4 bases at V and 7 bases at J, with 17 bases between the two ends. There are 15 residues in the CDR3. CDR3 sequence: CAWTLAGTENSPLHF. The CDR3 nucleotides read TGTGCCTGGACCCTGGCGGGGACCGAAAATTCACCCCTCCACTTT.

V gene TRBV9 combines with J gene TRBJ1-1; 7 nucleotides line up with TRBD1. Unmatched junction bases numbered 10, after V lost 3 bases and J lost 2 bases. The CDR3 sequence is 16 residues long. The V gene's germline CDR1 is SGDLS and CDR2 YYNGEE. The CDR3 region is CASSDITGTDNTEAFF. The CDR3 DNA sequence: TGTGCCAGCAGCGACATCACCGGGACAGACAACACTGAAGCTTTCTTT.